This TCR beta chain was captured by sequencing in a study of cytomegalovirus exposure and HLA in healthy donors. Across the whole study: Per a later analysis, the roughly 640 first-cohort and over 90 validation repertoires shared one platform. The study, taken as a whole, reports: Cytomegalovirus association was listed for around 180 TCR beta chains.

Remarks on this clone: The target antigen is unknown.

The method was immunoSEQ multiplex PCR; TCRdb's version includes in-frame clones alone and lacks a portion of them. Here the sample spans about 72,000 clones, roughly 92% being singletons. V dropped 0 bases and J dropped 3 bases, with 11 bases sitting between them. The CDR3 has 15 amino acids. Germline V gene lookup returns CDR1 KGHSH and CDR2 LQKENI. The V gene is TRBV18, the J gene TRBJ1-1; D is perhaps TRBD1 (6 bases). The receptor's source is a woman aged 18-29 years in good health and CMV-seropositive. Sequenced: PBMCs. The CDR3 loop reads CASSPPAGAYTEAFF. Written as DNA, the CDR3 is TGTGCCAGCTCACCACCGGCGGGGGCGTACACTGAAGCTTTCTTT.